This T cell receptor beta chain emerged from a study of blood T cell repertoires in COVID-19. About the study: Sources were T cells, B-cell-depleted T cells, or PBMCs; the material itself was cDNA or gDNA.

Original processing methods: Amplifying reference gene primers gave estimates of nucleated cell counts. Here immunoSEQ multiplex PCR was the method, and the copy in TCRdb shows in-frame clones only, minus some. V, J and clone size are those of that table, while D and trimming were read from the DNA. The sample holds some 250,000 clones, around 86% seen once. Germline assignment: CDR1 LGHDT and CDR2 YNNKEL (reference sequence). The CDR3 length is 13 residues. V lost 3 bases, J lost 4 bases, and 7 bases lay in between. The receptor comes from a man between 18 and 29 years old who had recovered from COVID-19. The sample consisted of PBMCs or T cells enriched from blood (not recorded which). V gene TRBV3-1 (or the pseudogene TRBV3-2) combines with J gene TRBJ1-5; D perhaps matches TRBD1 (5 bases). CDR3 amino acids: CASSHNRNQPQHF. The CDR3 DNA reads TGTGCCAGCAGCCATAACAGGAATCAGCCCCAGCATTTT.